Described below is a single TCR beta chain sequence and its context. The data derive from a study of beta chain features in type 1 diabetes. As every portion of the isolated RNA was reverse transcribed, the sequencing read expressed TCRB transcripts. The repertoire was sequenced with immunoSEQ multiplex PCR; TCRdb's copy has only in-frame clones and lacks some. The repertoire has roughly 150,000 clones, about 7.3% of them found once; the top ten carry about 0.6%. V was trimmed by 0 bases and J by 0 bases, leaving 9 bases between them. Germline lookup yields CDR1 SGHRS and CDR2 YFSETQ. CDR3 size: 16 residues.

The material sequenced was central memory CD4+ T cells from blood. This TCR was sampled from a young man in good health. The rearrangement uses TRBV5-1 and TRBJ2-2, with D unclear. CDR3 bases: TGCGCCAGCAGCTTGGAAGTCCAGTCGAACACCGGGGAGCTGTTTTTT. Its translation: CASSLEVQSNTGELFF.